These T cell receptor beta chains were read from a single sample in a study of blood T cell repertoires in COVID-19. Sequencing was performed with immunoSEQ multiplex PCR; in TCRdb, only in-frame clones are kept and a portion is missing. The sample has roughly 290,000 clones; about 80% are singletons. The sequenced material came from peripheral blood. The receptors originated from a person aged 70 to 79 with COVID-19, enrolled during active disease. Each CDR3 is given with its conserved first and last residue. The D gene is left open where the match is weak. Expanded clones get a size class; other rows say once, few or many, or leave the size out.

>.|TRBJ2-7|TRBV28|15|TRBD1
TGTGCCAGCAGTTTGCTGGGGACAGGGGACTACGAGCAGTACTTC
CASSLLGTGDYEQYF
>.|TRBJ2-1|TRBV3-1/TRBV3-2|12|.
TGTGCCAGCAGCCACGGCTACAATGAGCAGTTCTTC
CASSHGYNEQFF
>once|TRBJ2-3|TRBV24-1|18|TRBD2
TGTGCCACCAGTGATCTCGGACTAGCGGGGGAATACACAGATACGCAGTATTTT
CATSDLGLAGEYTDTQYF
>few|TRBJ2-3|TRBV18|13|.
TGTGCCAGCACAACCGTGCTTTCAGATACGCAGTATTTT
CASTTVLSDTQYF
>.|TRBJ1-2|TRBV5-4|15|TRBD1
TGTGCCAGCAGCTCCCCGGGACAGGGAGGGGATGGCTACACCTTC
CASSSPGQGGDGYTF
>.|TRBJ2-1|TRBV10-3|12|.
TGTGCCATCAGTGACTATGGCAATGAGCAGTTCTTC
CAISDYGNEQFF
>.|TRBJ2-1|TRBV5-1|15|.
TGCGCCAGCAGCATAACAGGGTCCACCTACAATGAGCAGTTCTTC
CASSITGSTYNEQFF
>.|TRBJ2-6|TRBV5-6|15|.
TGTGCCAGCAGCTTGTCGGGGTCTGGGGCCAACGTCCTGACTTTC
CASSLSGSGANVLTF
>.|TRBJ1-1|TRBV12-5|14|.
TGTGCTAGTGGTTCACCCGGGTTGAACACTGAAGCTTTCTTT
CASGSPGLNTEAFF
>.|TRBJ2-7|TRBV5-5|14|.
TGTGCCAGCAGCTTGGACAGGATGAACTACGAGCAGTACTTC
CASSLDRMNYEQYF
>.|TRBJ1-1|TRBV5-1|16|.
TGCGCCAGCAGCTTGGTGGCAGCGACCATGAACACTGAAGCTTTCTTT
CASSLVAATMNTEAFF
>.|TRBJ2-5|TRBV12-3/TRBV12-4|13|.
TGTGCCTCAGCAACGGGGTCAAAAGAGACCCAGTACTTC
CASATGSKETQYF
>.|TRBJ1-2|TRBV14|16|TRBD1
TGTGCCAGCAGCCCCACTACAGGGGGCGCTGACTATGGCTACACCTTC
CASSPTTGGADYGYTF
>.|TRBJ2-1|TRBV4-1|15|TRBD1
TGCGCCAGCAGCCAAGAGGGCAGGGGGTTCGATGAGCAGTTCTTC
CASSQEGRGFDEQFF
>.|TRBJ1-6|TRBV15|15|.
TGTGCCACCAGCAGAGATCCCCCCAGAAATTCACCCCTCCACTTT
CATSRDPPRNSPLHF
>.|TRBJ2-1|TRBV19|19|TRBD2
TGTGCCAGTAGCCGACGACCGACTAGCGGACAAAGCTCCTACAATGAGCAGTTCTTC
CASSRRPTSGQSSYNEQFF
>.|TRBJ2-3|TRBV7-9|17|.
TGTGCCAGCAGCTTAATACTTAGAGGGTTCGGCACAGATACGCAGTATTTT
CASSLILRGFGTDTQYF
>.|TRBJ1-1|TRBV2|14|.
TGTGCCAGCAGCCGGACTGCGATGAACACTGAAGCTTTCTTT
CASSRTAMNTEAFF
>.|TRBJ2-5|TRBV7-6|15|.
TGTGCCAGCAGCCCGCGACTCCTTAACGGGGAGACCCAGTACTTC
CASSPRLLNGETQYF
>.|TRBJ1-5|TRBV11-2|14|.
TGTGCCAGCAGCTCTCAAAACTCAAATCAGCCCCAGCATTTT
CASSSQNSNQPQHF
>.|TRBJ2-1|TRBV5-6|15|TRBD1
TGTGCCAGCAGCCCGAACAGGGGGCGAACAGGTGAGCAGTTCTTC
CASSPNRGRTGEQFF
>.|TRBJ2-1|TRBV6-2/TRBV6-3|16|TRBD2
TGTGCCAGCAGTTACTCGGGACTAGCGGCTTACAATGAGCAGTTCTTC
CASSYSGLAAYNEQFF
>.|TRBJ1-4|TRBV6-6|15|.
TGTGCCAGCAGACCCACAGGGCCTACTAATGAAAAACTGTTTTTT
CASRPTGPTNEKLFF
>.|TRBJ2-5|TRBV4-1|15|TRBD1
TGCGCCAGCAGCCAAGAGGGACAGCAACAAGAGACCCAGTACTTC
CASSQEGQQQETQYF
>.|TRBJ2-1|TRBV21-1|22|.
TGTGCCAGCAGCAAAAATCTCAAGAGGGAGCCCCCTCCCCCCTTCCTCTACAATGAGCAGTTCTTC
CASSKNLKREPPPPFLYNEQFF
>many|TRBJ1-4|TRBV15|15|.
TGTGCCACCAGCAACGGGCCGGTGGGGGGAGAAAAACTGTTTTTT
CATSNGPVGGEKLFF
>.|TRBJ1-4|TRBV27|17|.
TGTGCCAGCAGTTTGCGGACAGCGATAACAACTAATGAAAAACTGTTTTTT
CASSLRTAITTNEKLFF
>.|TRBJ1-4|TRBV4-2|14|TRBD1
TGTGCCAGCAGCAAAACCAGGGGGAGTGAAAAACTGTTTTTT
CASSKTRGSEKLFF
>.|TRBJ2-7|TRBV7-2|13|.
TGTGCCAGCAGCCCTGAGTTACGATACGAGCAGTACTTC
CASSPELRYEQYF
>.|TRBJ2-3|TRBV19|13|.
TGTGCCAGTAGTAACAGGGGAGGCGATACGCAGTATTTT
CASSNRGGDTQYF
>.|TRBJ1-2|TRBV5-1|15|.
TGCGCCAGCTCCGCGGGGGGGGCGAGATCTTATGGCTACACCTTC
CASSAGGARSYGYTF
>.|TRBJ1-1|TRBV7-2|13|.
TGTGCCAGCAGCTTAACGGAGGACACTGAAGCTTTCTTT
CASSLTEDTEAFF
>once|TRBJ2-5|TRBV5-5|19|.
TGTGCCAGCAGCTTGGGGGTTCCTAGGACAATGACCTTCCAAGAGACCCAGTACTTC
CASSLGVPRTMTFQETQYF
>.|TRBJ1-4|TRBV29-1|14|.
TGCAGCGTTGTTGAGGGTGCGACTAATGAAAAACTGTTTTTT
CSVVEGATNEKLFF
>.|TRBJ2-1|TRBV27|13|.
TGTGCCAGCAGTATTGGACATGGCGGTGAGCAGTTCTTC
CASSIGHGGEQFF
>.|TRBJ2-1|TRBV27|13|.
TGTGCCAGCAGTTTATTTAGCGAGAATGAGCAGTTCTTC
CASSLFSENEQFF
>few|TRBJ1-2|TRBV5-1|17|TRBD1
TGCGCCAGCAGCGGAACCGGGACAGCCGCTTCTTTAGAGGGCTACACCTTC
CASSGTGTAASLEGYTF
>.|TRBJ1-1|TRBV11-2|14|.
TGTGCCAGCAGCTTGGTACAGAGTCGGTCTGAAGCTTTCTTT
CASSLVQSRSEAFF
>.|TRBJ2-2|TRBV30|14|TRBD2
TGTGCCTGGCGACTAGCACAGAACACCGGGGAGCTGTTTTTT
CAWRLAQNTGELFF
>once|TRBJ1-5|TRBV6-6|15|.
TGTGCCAGCACCTTAAACAGGGCCAAAAATCAGCCCCAGCATTTT
CASTLNRAKNQPQHF
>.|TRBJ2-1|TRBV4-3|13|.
TGCGCCAGCAGCCGTGTATTCGGGAATGAGCAGTTCTTC
CASSRVFGNEQFF
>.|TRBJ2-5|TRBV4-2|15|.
TGTGCCAGCAGCCAAGCCTGGACACACCAAGAGACCCAGTACTTC
CASSQAWTHQETQYF
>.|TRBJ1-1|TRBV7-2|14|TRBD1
TGTGCCAGCAGCTTGACAGGGGTTGTTACTGAAGCTTTCTTT
CASSLTGVVTEAFF
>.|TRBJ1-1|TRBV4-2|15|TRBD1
TGTGCCAGCAGCCAAGAGACAGGGTTTAGGACTGAAGCTTTCTTT
CASSQETGFRTEAFF
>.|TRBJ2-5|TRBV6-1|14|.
TGTGCCAGCAGTGAAAACGAGGGCGGAGAGACCCAGTACTTC
CASSENEGGETQYF
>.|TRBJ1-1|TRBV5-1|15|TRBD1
TGCGCCAGCAGCTTGGGGAACAGGGGGAACACTGAAGCTTTCTTT
CASSLGNRGNTEAFF
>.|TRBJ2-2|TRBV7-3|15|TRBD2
TGTGCCAGCAGCTGGGGACTAGCGGGAGACGGGGAGCTGTTTTTT
CASSWGLAGDGELFF
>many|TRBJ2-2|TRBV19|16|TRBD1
TGTGCCAGTATCCCGGGACAGTTTTTGAGGGCCGGGGAGCTGTTTTTT
CASIPGQFLRAGELFF
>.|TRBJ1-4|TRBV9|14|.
TGTGCCAGCAGCGTAGGTGGGGGGAATGAAAAACTGTTTTTT
CASSVGGGNEKLFF
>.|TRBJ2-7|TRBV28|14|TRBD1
TGTGCCAGCAGTTTACCGGGACAGGGCTACGAGCAGTACTTC
CASSLPGQGYEQYF
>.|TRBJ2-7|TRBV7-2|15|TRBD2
TGTGCCAGCAGCTCGCTAGCGGGAGGGGTTTTCGAGCAGTACTTC
CASSSLAGGVFEQYF
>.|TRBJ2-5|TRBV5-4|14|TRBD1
TGTGCCAGCAGCTCACAGGGGGCGGGGGAGACCCAGTACTTC
CASSSQGAGETQYF
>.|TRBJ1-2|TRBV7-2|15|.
TGTGCCAGCAGCAAAGCCCGGGGTCTCCTTGATGGCTACACCTTC
CASSKARGLLDGYTF